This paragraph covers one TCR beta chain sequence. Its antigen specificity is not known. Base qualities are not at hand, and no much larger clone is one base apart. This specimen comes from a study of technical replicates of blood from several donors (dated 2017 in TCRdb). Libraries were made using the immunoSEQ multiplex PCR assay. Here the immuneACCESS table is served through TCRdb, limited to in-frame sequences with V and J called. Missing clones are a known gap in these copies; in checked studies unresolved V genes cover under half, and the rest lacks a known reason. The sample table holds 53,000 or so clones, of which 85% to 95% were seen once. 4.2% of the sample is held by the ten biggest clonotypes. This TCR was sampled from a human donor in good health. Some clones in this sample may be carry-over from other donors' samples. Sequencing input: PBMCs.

CDR3 protein: CASRSLDGGQYEQYF. The DNA reads as follows: TGTGCCAGCAGATCCCTGGACGGGGGACAGTACGAGCAGTACTTC. The V and J genes are TRBV28 and TRBJ2-7, and TRBD1 may be the D gene, going by 7 matching bases. The CDR3 runs 15 amino acids, cysteine and phenylalanine included. The sequence is cut down to CDR3 DNA, 45 bases in frame from base 1. The germline V gene encodes CDR1 MDHEN and CDR2 SYDVKM. The junction shows trimming of 6 bases on V and 4 bases on J, plus 19 bases between the germline ends.